The subject of this entry is one T cell receptor (beta chain). Its antigen remains unidentified. This may be a read error: a much more frequent sequence differs by one nucleotide. These data originate in a study of T cells in Graves' hyperthyroidism and ophthalmopathy. TCR beta CDR3 regions were amplified from RNA transcripts. TCR CDR3 underwent first-round RT-PCR with the HTBI primer set. Via MiXCR, TCRdb re-called the multiplex PCR reads, giving one row per CDR3 protein. Altogether 500,000 to 600,000 distinct CDR3 sequences are present, approximately 48% being singletons, with the ten largest covering around two fifths. Study-level findings and limits: Clonotypes that were expanded in thyroid above 0.001 mostly appeared in blood too. A model of 13 V-J pairs discriminated ophthalmopathy from stable hyperthyroidism.

This receptor was identified in an adult woman with Graves' disease, either hyperthyroidism or ophthalmopathy (not recorded which). The specimen was peripheral blood or thyroid tissue (not recorded which).

The CDR3 DNA reads TGCGCCAGCAAAACAGGGGGAGGGAGCGACGAGCAGTACTTC. Amino acids: CASKTGGGSDEQYF. V is TRBV5-1 and J is TRBJ2-7; possibly TRBD1 for D (8 bases). Germline lookup yields CDR1 SGHRS and CDR2 YFSETQ. V dropped 6 bases and J dropped 5 bases, with 18 bases sitting between them. This CDR3 is 14 amino acids long.